Presented here are 20 T cell receptor beta chains from one specimen sequenced in a study of vaccination and CD4 T cells after COVID-19 (dated by TCRdb to 2021 to 2024). The sample's treatment or condition label is to be understood as: roughly 10-day PBMC culture with coronavirus spike peptide pools or control peptides (ViraFEST assay). No antigen has been assigned to these receptors. The library was made by PCR. TCRdb shows the sequencer as Illumina iSeq 100. At the Johns Hopkins FTIC core, DNA from the cultured CD4+ T cells underwent TCR sequencing with the Oncomine TCR Beta short-read assay. Clones were called with MiXCR by TCRdb after fastp trimmed the public reads at Q25, and only in-frame beta chains were retained. Entries are consolidated by CDR3 protein sequence, retaining the most common genes and DNA. In this sample the table shows about 10,000 distinct CDR3 sequences, less than 75% of which occur a single time. The top ten clones comprise 20% to 25% of the sample.

The specimen was CD4+ T cells from blood, cultured in vitro. All receptors derive from a human donor who had recovered from COVID-19.

The genes are TRBV9 and TRBJ2-2; possible D gene TRBD2, 5 bases. The germline V gene encodes CDR1 SGDLS and CDR2 YYNGEE. This CDR3 is built from 13 residues. Trimming took off 3 bases at V and 5 bases at J, with 8 bases between the two ends. The CDR3 DNA reads TGTGCCAGCAGCGCCGGGGTTACCGGGGAGCTGTTTTTT. Its protein is CASSAGVTGELFF.

The rearrangement joins TRBV6-1 to TRBJ2-5; D might be TRBD1 (5 bases). Germline assignment: CDR1 MNHNS and CDR2 SASEGT. The CDR3 sequence is 13 residues long. Trimming cost V 5 bases and J 3 bases, with 10 bases left between them. The CDR3 protein is CASSMSREETQYF. The CDR3 DNA follows: TGTGCCAGCAGTATGAGCAGGGAAGAGACCCAGTACTTC.

This rearrangement joins TRBV7-2 to TRBJ1-2; no firm D call. Per germline, CDR1 SGHTA and CDR2 FQGNSA. V lost 5 bases, J lost 7 bases, and 14 bases lay in between. The length of the CDR3 is 13 residues. CDR3 bases: TGTGCCAGCAGCCCTGGTATAGTCCGTGGCTACACCTTC. It encodes CASSPGIVRGYTF.

The chain joins TRBV18 to TRBJ1-2; the D is unclear. CDR3 length: 15 residues. Germline assignment: CDR1 KGHSH and CDR2 LQKENI. V was clipped by 2 bases and J by 1 base, with 11 bases between them. CDR3 DNA: TGTGCCAGCTCACCAGTTAACCGGGATAACTATGGCTACACCTTC. This encodes CASSPVNRDNYGYTF.

The chain joins TRBV19 to TRBJ2-5, with TRBD2 matching over 8 bases. The V gene end was trimmed by 11 bases and the J gene end by 5 bases; junction bases not matched to a gene: 10. This CDR3 spans 13 amino acids. Germline CDR1 LNHDA, CDR2 SQIVND (reference sequence). Here the CDR3 reads CASAGTRWETQYF. The CDR3 bases are TGTGCCTCCGCCGGGACTAGATGGGAGACCCAGTACTTC.

This chain links TRBV7-2 with TRBJ2-4; D remains unclear. The CDR3 has 15 amino acids. Germline loops: CDR1 SGHTA, CDR2 FQGNSA. The ends were cut back, 3 bases at V and 0 bases at J, with 9 bases in the middle. The CDR3 DNA is TGTGCCAGCAGCTTCCTAAAACTAGCCAAAAACATTCAGTACTTC. Residues: CASSFLKLAKNIQYF.

This clonotype has more than one count but fewer than ten. V usage is TRBV7-9 and J usage is TRBJ2-5; 10 positions match TRBD1. This CDR3 has 18 amino acids. Trimming cost V 7 bases and J 4 bases; bases outside gene matches: 18. Looked up from germline, CDR1 is SEHNR and CDR2 is FQNEAQ (reference sequence). CDR3 bases: TGTGCCAGCAACTTCGAGGGACGGGACAGGGGTTTTGGAGAGACCCAGTACTTC. Amino acid sequence: CASNFEGRDRGFGETQYF.

The chain couples TRBV11-2 to TRBJ2-4; 11 bases agree with TRBD2. Germline values: CDR1 SGHAT, CDR2 FQNNGV. The CDR3 spans 15 residues. J gave up 7 bases and V 7 bases, and 9 bases lay outside the gene matches. The CDR3 bases are TGTGCCAGCACATTCGTAGCGGGAGGGTTGAACATTCAGTACTTC. It codes for CASTFVAGGLNIQYF.

In DNA form, the CDR3 reads TGCAGTGCCGGGACTAGCGGGAGGGGGACCCAGTACTTC. It translates to CSAGTSGRGTQYF. The V and J genes are TRBV20-1 and TRBJ2-5; 16 bases agree with TRBD2. With V trimmed by 6 bases and J by 7 bases, 2 bases remained unmatched. The length of the CDR3 is 13 residues. CDR1 is DFQATT, CDR2 SNEGSKA, per germline (reference sequence).

Turning to this clonotype: One end of the junction varies from germline; a read error may be responsible. V usage is TRBV20-1 and J usage is TRBJ2-2; a weak D match, TRBD2 (6 bases). Germline loops: CDR1 DFQATT, CDR2 SNEGSKA (reference sequence). This CDR3 is 13 amino acids long. CDR3 nucleotide sequence: TGCAGTGCTAGAAAAGGGGCGATGGGGGGGCTGTTTTTT. Its translation: CSARKGAMGGLFF.

This chain links TRBV6-5 with TRBJ1-2; a weak D match, TRBD1 (5 bases). Per the germline V gene, CDR1 is MNHEY and CDR2 is SVGAGI. Trimming shortened V by 1 base and J by 3 bases, and 9 bases separated the two germline ends. This CDR3 is built from 14 residues. The CDR3 DNA reads TGTGCCAGCAGTTACTACGGGGCGGACTATGGCTACACCTTC. Its translation is CASSYYGADYGYTF.

This clonotype was counted a single time. This rearrangement joins TRBV7-6 to TRBJ1-5; D uncertain. CDR1 and CDR2 (germline): SGHVS, FNYEAQ. Trimming shortened V by 1 base and J by 7 bases, and 8 bases separated the two germline ends. CDR3 length: 13 amino acids. The CDR3 nucleotides are TGTGCCAGCAGCTTAGGCCCGGGGCAGCCCCAGCATTTT. Translated: CASSLGPGQPQHF.

This chain joins TRBV15 and TRBJ1-1, with D unresolved. The CDR3 loop spans 14 amino acids. V was cut by 0 bases and J by 3 bases, with 8 bases left in between. In germline, CDR1 is LNHNV, CDR2 YYDKDF (reference sequence). CDR3 loop: CATSRDWGYTEAFF. For the CDR3, the DNA is TGTGCCACCAGCAGAGATTGGGGATACACTGAAGCTTTCTTT.

V usage is TRBV7-2 and J usage is TRBJ1-5; D is unclear. CDR1 and CDR2 (germline): SGHTA, FQGNSA. CDR3 length: 13 amino acids. The germline V and J ends were trimmed by 6 bases and 4 bases, with 10 bases remaining between them. The CDR3 coding sequence is TGTGCCAGCAGTTCCCTGATGAATCAGCCCCAGCATTTT. It yields the protein CASSSLMNQPQHF. Complete variable domain (other parts from reference TRBV7-2 and TRBJ1-5): GAGVSQSPSNKVTEKGKDVELRCDPISGHTALYWYRQSLGQGLEFLIYFQGNSAPDKSGLPSDRFSAERTGGSVSTLTIQRTQQEDSAVYLCASSSLMNQPQHFGDGTRLSIL.

The CDR3 sequence: CSASGQGGRANYGYTF. The CDR3 nucleotides are TGCAGTGCTAGTGGCCAGGGCGGCCGGGCTAACTATGGCTACACCTTC. The chain combines TRBV20-1 with TRBJ1-2, with D possibly being TRBD1 (5 bases). V was clipped by 3 bases and J by 0 bases, with 17 bases between them. Germline CDR1 DFQATT, CDR2 SNEGSKA (reference sequence). The CDR3 sequence is 16 residues long.

The V call is TRBV19, the J call TRBJ1-1, with TRBD1 matching 7 bases. The CDR3 covers 15 residues. Trimming at V came to 7 bases and at J to 5 bases, leaving 13 bases not matched to a gene. The germline V gene encodes CDR1 LNHDA and CDR2 SQIVND (reference sequence). The CDR3 sequence is CASTVTGSWETEAFF. DNA of the CDR3: TGTGCCAGTACGGTGACAGGGTCCTGGGAGACTGAAGCTTTCTTT.

The CDR3 loop is CSARGGGVGTEAFF. CDR3 DNA sequence: TGCAGTGCTAGAGGAGGAGGGGTTGGCACTGAAGCTTTCTTT. This rearrangement joins TRBV20-1 to TRBJ1-1, with D maybe TRBD1 (5 bases). There are 14 residues in the CDR3. V was cut by 1 base and J by 4 bases, with 13 bases left in between. Germline CDR1 is DFQATT and CDR2 is SNEGSKA (reference sequence).

The chain is built from TRBV5-4 and TRBJ1-2; TRBD1 agrees at 12 bases. This CDR3 spans 15 amino acids. Trimming at V came to 3 bases and at J to 7 bases, leaving 7 bases not matched to a gene. Germline-derived CDR1 and CDR2 are SGHNT and YYREEE (reference sequence). The CDR3 DNA reads TGTGCCAGCAGCTCCCCGGGACAGGGGGCGCTTGGCTACACCTTC. It is translated as CASSSPGQGALGYTF.

The CDR3 here is CASSRTDYNEQFF. In nucleotides, the CDR3 is TGTGCCAGCAGCAGGACTGATTACAATGAGCAGTTCTTC. J is TRBJ2-1 and V is TRBV6-1, with D possibly matching TRBD2 (5 bases). V was trimmed by 6 bases and J by 4 bases, leaving 10 bases between them. This CDR3 has 13 amino acids. Germline V lookup: CDR1 MNHNS, CDR2 SASEGT.

The chain employs TRBV2 and TRBJ2-3; no clear D gene. The germline V and J ends were trimmed by 4 bases and 6 bases, with 17 bases remaining between them. Germline CDR1 and CDR2: SNHLY and FYNNEI. CDR3 size: 15 residues. The CDR3 DNA reads TGTGCCAGCAGTGGTCGTAGAAGTTTGTGGGATACGCAGTATTTT. Protein product: CASSGRRSLWDTQYF.